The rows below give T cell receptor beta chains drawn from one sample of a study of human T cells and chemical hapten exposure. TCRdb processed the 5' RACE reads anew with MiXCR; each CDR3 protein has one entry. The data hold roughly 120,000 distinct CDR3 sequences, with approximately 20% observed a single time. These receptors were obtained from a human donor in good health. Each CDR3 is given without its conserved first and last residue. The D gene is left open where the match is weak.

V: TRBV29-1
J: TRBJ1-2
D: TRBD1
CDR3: SVKRDRGNYGYT

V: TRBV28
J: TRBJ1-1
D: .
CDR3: ASTSGGQNTEAF

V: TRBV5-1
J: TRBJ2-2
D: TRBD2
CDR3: ASSRTSGSWTGELF

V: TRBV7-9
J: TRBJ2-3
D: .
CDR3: VSSLRDTQY

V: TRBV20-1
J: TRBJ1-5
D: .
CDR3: SARRQGTQPQH

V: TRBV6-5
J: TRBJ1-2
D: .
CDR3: ASSYVAATGGYT

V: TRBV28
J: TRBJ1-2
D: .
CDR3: ASRILQGSYT

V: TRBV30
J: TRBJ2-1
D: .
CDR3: AWSPFRIGSRNEQF

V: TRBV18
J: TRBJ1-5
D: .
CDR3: ASSPGLGEVGQPQH

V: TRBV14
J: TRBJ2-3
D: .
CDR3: ASSPIAEPATDTQY

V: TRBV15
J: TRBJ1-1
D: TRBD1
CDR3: ATSRDSLQGIAEAF

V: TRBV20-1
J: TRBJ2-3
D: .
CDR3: SARETSAPDTQY

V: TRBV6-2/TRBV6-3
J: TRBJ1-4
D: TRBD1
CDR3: ASRRQGASEKLF

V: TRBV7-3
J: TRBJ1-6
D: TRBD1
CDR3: ASSLGAGTGGNSPLH

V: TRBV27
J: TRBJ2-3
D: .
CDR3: ASSLLKAVGTDTQY